This TCR beta chain is from a study of cytomegalovirus exposure and HLA in healthy donors. Overall study results and limits: Associated with HLA alleles at 0.05 false discovery rate in a later analysis were around 17,000 TCR beta sequences.

Of note for this clone: As yet, its antigen is unknown.

Germline V gives CDR1 MNHNY, CDR2 SVGAGI (reference sequence). The CDR3 is made up of 16 amino acids. Deletions cut 0 bases from V and 7 bases from J, with 16 bases between. The PCR had 60 Vbeta and 13 Jbeta primers. TCRdb's table, derived via immunoSEQ multiplex PCR, lists solely in-frame clones and lacks some. Here the sample spans roughly 100,000 clones, roughly 80% being singletons. This sequence originates from a man aged 35-49 years in good health and CMV-seronegative. The chain is built from TRBV6-6 and TRBJ1-3; D might be TRBD1 (6 bases). The source material was PBMCs. CDR3: CASSYSDSNQGNTIYF. The DNA for the CDR3 is TGTGCCAGCAGTTACTCGGATAGCAACCAGGGGAACACCATATATTTT.